This is a list of T cell receptor beta chains from one sample in a study of regulatory T cells in long-lasting Graves disease. TCRdb called the multiplex PCR reads again in MiXCR, with one record for every CDR3 protein. Here the sample spans roughly 610,000 distinct CDR3 sequences, less than 20% being singletons. The same sample was also studied in work on T cells in Graves' hyperthyroidism and ophthalmopathy.

The sequencing used peripheral blood mononuclear cells (PBMCs), collected at new diagnosis, from a patient treated with antithyroid drugs. The receptors stem from a woman in her thirties with Graves disease. Each CDR3 is given without its conserved first and last residue.

>TRBV13
ASRESGDNEQF
>TRBV6-5
ASSYSRGGTEAF
>TRBV6-1
ASSRTMTGGVWFDQPQH
>TRBV7-2
ASSLFQMRF
>TRBV27
ASSLSASGDQPQH
>TRBV5-1
ASSFGQGRVTEAF
>TRBV20-1
SARKFGLVDTGELF
>TRBV28
ASSVGLSTALYGYT
>TRBV3-1
ASSPDRSNQPQH
>TRBV19
ASRVGQDGELF